A selection of T cell receptor beta chains follows, all from one sample in a study of cytomegalovirus exposure and HLA in healthy donors. The method was immunoSEQ multiplex PCR; TCRdb's version includes in-frame clones alone and lacks a portion of them. The sample yields 150,000 to 200,000 clones, around four fifths seen once. What was sequenced was PBMCs. The source is a man aged 25 to 45 in good health and CMV-seropositive. The CDR3 runs from the conserved cysteine through the conserved F or W. The D gene is left open where the match is weak. Some rows have no size entry. The others give once, few or many, or a class for an expanded clone.

size	J	V	D	DNA	CDR3
once	TRBJ1-6	TRBV27	NA	TGTGCCAGCACCCTAGGGGGCTCCTATAATTCACCCCTCCACTTT	CASTLGGSYNSPLHF
NA	TRBJ2-7	TRBV4-3	TRBD1	TGCGCCAGCAGCCAAGACTCGGGACAGGGAGACGAGCAGTACTTC	CASSQDSGQGDEQYF
NA	TRBJ2-2	TRBV5-1	TRBD1	TGCGCCAGCAGCCTCCGGACAGGGGGTGACACCGGGGAGCTGTTTTTT	CASSLRTGGDTGELFF
NA	TRBJ2-7	TRBV6-5	NA	TGTGCCAGCAGTTCCCCGGGGGGCCTCTACGAGCAGTACTTC	CASSSPGGLYEQYF
NA	TRBJ1-2	TRBV4-1	NA	TGCGCCAGCAGCCCCACGGGGGGGGAGAGTGTGGGTTATGGCTACACCTTC	CASSPTGGESVGYGYTF
once	TRBJ1-1	TRBV6-6	NA	TGTGCCAGCAGTTACCGGACAGTCGAAGCTTTCTTT	CASSYRTVEAFF
NA	TRBJ2-1	TRBV29-1	NA	TGCAGCGTTGAAGGATTGATAGCGGTCAATGAGCAGTTCTTC	CSVEGLIAVNEQFF
NA	TRBJ1-5	TRBV4-1	NA	TGCGCCAGCAGCCAAGGGGGGGGCGGGGAAAAGCCCCAGCATTTT	CASSQGGGGEKPQHF
NA	TRBJ1-3	TRBV4-1	NA	TGCGCCAGCAGCCAGAAAGCCGGCTCTGGAAACACCATATATTTT	CASSQKAGSGNTIYF
NA	TRBJ1-4	TRBV10-3	TRBD1	TGTGCCGTTAGGGGACAGGGCGATGAAAAACTGTTTTTT	CAVRGQGDEKLFF
NA	TRBJ1-6	TRBV10-3	TRBD1	TGTGCCATCAGCACACTCCGGGACAGGAATTCACCCCTCCACTTT	CAISTLRDRNSPLHF
few	TRBJ1-5	TRBV10-2	NA	TGCGCCAGCAAAAGCGGTGGCAATCAGCCCCAGCATTTT	CASKSGGNQPQHF
NA	TRBJ2-5	TRBV21-1	NA	TGTGCCAGCAGCAAAGGGCGCGGAAAACAAGAGACCCAGTACTTC	CASSKGRGKQETQYF
NA	TRBJ2-1	TRBV13	TRBD1	TGTGCCAGCAGCTCGGACAGGCGATACAATGAGCAGTTCTTC	CASSSDRRYNEQFF
NA	TRBJ2-3	TRBV7-2	NA	TGTGCCAGCAGCTTAGGTCGGGCGCAGTATTTT	CASSLGRAQYF
NA	TRBJ1-4	TRBV30	NA	TGTGCCTGGAGTGTACTAGGAGGGCTTGGGGAAAAACTGTTTTTT	CAWSVLGGLGEKLFF
NA	TRBJ2-1	TRBV11-2	TRBD2	TGTGCCAGCAGCTTTCTAGCGGGCCCCTACAATGAGCAGTTCTTC	CASSFLAGPYNEQFF
NA	TRBJ2-2	TRBV11-2	NA	TGTGCCAGCAGCTTAGGGCAGGGTCCCGGGGAGCTGTTTTTT	CASSLGQGPGELFF
NA	TRBJ1-2	TRBV5-4	TRBD1	TGTGCCAGCAGCCGGGACAGGGGCGGAACTGGCTACACCTTC	CASSRDRGGTGYTF
NA	TRBJ2-7	TRBV7-9	TRBD2	TGTGCCAGCAGCTTAGGGCTAGCGGGGGGAGCTCCATACGAGCAGTACTTC	CASSLGLAGGAPYEQYF
NA	TRBJ2-1	TRBV4-1	TRBD2	TGCGCCAGCAGCCAAGATTCGGGGGGCTCCTACAATGAGCAGTTCTTC	CASSQDSGGSYNEQFF
NA	TRBJ2-3	TRBV7-9	NA	TGTGCCAGCAGCTTAGGGTGGGGCGGCACAGATACGCAGTATTTT	CASSLGWGGTDTQYF
NA	TRBJ1-2	TRBV5-4	NA	TGTGCCAGCAGCTTTAAGGGGGCTAACTATGGCTACACCTTC	CASSFKGANYGYTF
NA	TRBJ1-2	TRBV11-3	NA	TGTGCCAGCAGCTTAGGGACAGAGAGAACCTATGGTGGCTACACCTTC	CASSLGTERTYGGYTF
NA	TRBJ2-1	TRBV4-1	TRBD2	TGCGCCAGCAGCCCCCGGGGGGAGATCTCCTACAATGAGCAGTTCTTC	CASSPRGEISYNEQFF
NA	TRBJ1-5	TRBV19	NA	TGTGCCAGTACCCAGGTGGGTAGCAATCAGCCCCAGCATTTT	CASTQVGSNQPQHF
NA	TRBJ1-4	TRBV4-1	TRBD1	TGCGCCAGCAGCCTCTACCCAGGGGGCGGGATTGAAAAACTGTTTTTT	CASSLYPGGGIEKLFF
NA	TRBJ2-7	TRBV5-1	TRBD1	TGCGCCAGCAGTTACCGACAGGGGGCCTACGAGCAGTACTTC	CASSYRQGAYEQYF
once	TRBJ2-3	TRBV7-2	TRBD2	TGTGCCAGCAGCTTAGGTTGGGCGGGGGGCACAGATACGCAGTATTTT	CASSLGWAGGTDTQYF
NA	TRBJ2-7	TRBV13	NA	TGTGCCACCTTCATCCGCGACTCCTACGAGCAGTACTTC	CATFIRDSYEQYF
NA	TRBJ2-7	TRBV11-2	NA	TGTGCCAGCAGCTTAGGTCCTATCCCTTACGAGCAGTACTTC	CASSLGPIPYEQYF
NA	TRBJ2-2	TRBV5-1	TRBD2	TGCGCCAGCAGCTTGGGGGGGACTAGCGTCACCGGGGAGCTGTTTTTT	CASSLGGTSVTGELFF
NA	TRBJ2-7	TRBV7-2	TRBD2	TGTGCCAGCAGGGTTAGCGGGGGGAGCTCCTACGAGCAGTACTTC	CASRVSGGSSYEQYF
NA	TRBJ1-2	TRBV29-1	NA	TGCAGCGCCCGGGACAACGCTAACTATGGCTACACCTTC	CSARDNANYGYTF
NA	TRBJ1-5	TRBV6-5	NA	TGTGCCAGCAGACCCGCCGGGGGGCAAAATCAGCCCCAGCATTTT	CASRPAGGQNQPQHF
NA	TRBJ1-2	TRBV5-1	NA	TGCGCCAGCACCGATCTCCGTGCAGGGATTTTAAATGGCTACACCTTC	CASTDLRAGILNGYTF
NA	TRBJ1-1	TRBV5-1	NA	TGCGCCAGCAGCTTCACGGCGGCGAACACTGAAGCTTTCTTT	CASSFTAANTEAFF
NA	TRBJ2-6	TRBV4-3	TRBD2	TGCGCCAGCAGCCAAACCCTAGCGGGGGTCTTCTCTGGGGCCAACGTCCTGACTTTC	CASSQTLAGVFSGANVLTF
NA	TRBJ2-5	TRBV7-9	NA	TGTGCCAGCAGCTTAGACCCGACAGGACAAGAGACCCAGTACTTC	CASSLDPTGQETQYF
NA	TRBJ2-2	TRBV7-2	TRBD2	TGTGCCAGCAGCTTCCTCGGACTAGCGGGGCCCGACAACACCGGGGAGCTGTTTTTT	CASSFLGLAGPDNTGELFF
NA	TRBJ2-5	TRBV7-8	NA	TGTGCCAGCAGCTTAGTCCTATCACGGGTACAAGAGACCCAGTACTTC	CASSLVLSRVQETQYF
NA	TRBJ2-5	TRBV10-1	NA	TGCGCCAGCAGTGCTAACCTAGGAGAGACCCAGTACTTC	CASSANLGETQYF